This TCR beta chain originates from a study of cytomegalovirus exposure and HLA in healthy donors (dated by TCRdb to 2017 to 2019). In the study overall: According to an earlier analysis of a few hundred of the donors, about 180 million T cells yielded over 90 million unique TCR beta sequences and more than 250 Gb of sequence data. An early release covering roughly 600 HLA-typed donors comprised about 300 gigabases of sequencing data and about 90 million unique TCR sequences. The genetic ancestry cluster associated with self-reported Caucasian donors included over 65% of the 350 to 500 genotyped donors. The study was designed to test whether signatures of past pathogen exposure could be identified by cataloging public T cell receptors. The study used immunosequencing to profile the T cell repertoires of some 600 subjects and linked those repertoires to cytomegalovirus serostatus. A separate validation cohort of over 95 different subjects was used in addition to the 666-subject first cohort. To predict cytomegalovirus infection status, the study brought together high-throughput TCR immunosequencing, statistical association of individual TCRs with disease status, and machine learning. To study patterns of TCR occurrence, a later analysis re-analyzed previously published TCR beta repertoires from under 750 donors and added high-resolution HLA genotyping. Rather than using new phenotypic data, the later analysis identified candidate immune exposures from TCR beta sequences and from how often those sequences occurred across donors. An earlier analysis of about 600 of the donors used high-throughput TCR beta sequencing to judge whether each TCR beta V gene segment behaved as functional or pseudogenic. Alongside the repertoire data, information on donor age, sex, ethnicity and CMV serostatus was compiled. A later genetic analysis used genome-wide SNP genotypes for about 65% of the roughly 670 donors, treating that subset as a discovery cohort. Every repertoire in the discovery cohort had been generated on one and the same sequencing platform. HLA typing covered class I and class II loci at four-digit resolution. Typing coverage varied by locus: roughly 620-630 donors for A, B, C, DRB1 and DQB1; approximately 500 for DQA1; 606 for DPA1; 450 to 480 for DPB1. Several DR-DQ haplotypes were treated as single units for association and clustering because of strong linkage in the cohort. Among about 400 genotyped donors of the cohort, an average of roughly 230,000 unique TCR beta nucleotide sequences was sequenced per donor, of which 15% to 20% were non-productive.

General conclusions and limits of the study: In an earlier analysis of roughly 560 of the donors, most TCR beta V segments were observed in productive rearrangements about 87% or about 30% of the time, broadly matching IMGT annotations. The authors suggested that the approach could potentially be extended to other disease states and immunological phenotypes. Because counts were too low, 15 to 20 rarely observed V segments, including chromosome 9 orphons, were excluded from the earlier analysis of several hundred of the donors. This cohort had only TCR beta chains sequenced, and the lack of alpha or paired-chain data limited which features could be detected. A further reported finding was that TCR beta sequences accurately predicted the HLA-A and HLA-B alleles for most subjects in the first cohort. According to a later analysis, parvovirus B19, influenza, CMV and Epstein-Barr virus appeared linked to several top co-occurrence clusters. V-gene and J-gene trimming of TCR beta chains was associated with a missense DCLRE1C variant in a later genetic analysis, and the association was replicated in an independent cohort. Correlated functional status among segregating V segments might be attributable to linkage disequilibrium, but an unknown experimental factor could not be ruled out. A total of 164 TCR beta chains were listed by the study as associated with cytomegalovirus. A later genetic analysis reported fewer N-insertions in productive TCRs among donors in an Asian-associated ancestry cluster than the 666-donor mean. Presence/absence analyses assumed roughly uniform sequencing depth across donors, an assumption that may not hold. A cluster of highly shared sequence variants was judged likely to be a technical artifact of the sequencing pipeline. While some public TCRs were present in many individuals, most TCR sequences turned up only very rarely across donors. Compared with equally common non-associated chains, HLA-associated TCR beta chains in a later analysis were more clonally expanded and had lower generation probabilities. Specific HLA alleles were associated with 15,000 to 20,000 TCR beta sequences at a false discovery rate of 0.05 in a later analysis. In a later analysis, TCR association rates were found to vary across HLA loci, with the most associated TCRs seen for DRB1 alleles and the fewest for HLA-C alleles. Some IMGT-functional V segments, including TRBV6-2 and TRBV6-3, could not be distinguished by the 87-base-pair reads and were therefore excluded. In a later analysis, most CMV-associated TCR beta chains were found to appear HLA-restricted, with HLA associations seemingly driven largely by CMV exposure. Because HLA typing was unavailable for some donors at each locus, only the typed subset was used in association tests. In vitro tests confirmed that a few of the cytomegalovirus-associated TCR beta chains recognize cytomegalovirus antigens. Assigning TCR associations to individual alleles was difficult when HLA alleles, especially DR and DQ, strongly co-occurred. Cytomegalovirus status was reported to be diagnosed by the classifier with high specificity and sensitivity in both the original and validation cohorts. Immune exposure information for the cohort was limited to CMV serostatus.

On this clone itself: The target of this receptor is not known.

Libraries were constructed by the immunoSEQ multiplex PCR assay. The multiplex PCR relied on a mix of 60 forward primers for TCR Vbeta segments and 13 reverse primers for TCR Jbeta segments. A multiplex PCR assay on genomic DNA amplified the CDR3 region of rearranged TCR beta genes. The amplified TCR beta libraries were sequenced on the Illumina HiSeq System as 87-base-pair reads. Under the source paper's analysis protocol: A later analysis tallied around 87 million unique TCR beta chains across the 550 to 850 repertoires, and around 9.9 million of those chains were shared by two or more donors. To remove PCR and sequencing errors, raw reads were error-corrected and collapsed into unique sequences using a nearest-neighbor algorithm that merged closely related sequences. To assign V, D and J gene segments, CDR3 sequences were aligned to IMGT reference sequences. For a sequence to be retained, at least a six-nucleotide match to both a V gene segment and a J gene segment was required. A rearrangement was called productive if the CDR3 had no stop codons and remained in frame with V and J, and every other rearrangement was called non-productive. Following IMGT convention, CDR3 was defined as the stretch from the second conserved V-encoded cysteine to the conserved J-encoded phenylalanine. Sequences without an unambiguous match to a single V gene segment were excluded from the earlier analysis of approximately 560 of the donors. In an earlier analysis of 587 of the donors, V segments were called functional above 56.7% productive rearrangements and were called segregating when the between-donor standard deviation exceeded 5%. A statistical classification framework was built for diagnosing cytomegalovirus status from the catalog of TCR beta chain sequences. In a later analysis, V and J genes were assigned by comparing TCR nucleotide sequences against IMGT/GENE-DB human TR gene sequences. A later analysis assigned CDR3 sequences and most-parsimonious VDJ recombination scenarios with the TCRdist pipeline. A later analysis defined each TCR beta chain by its CDR3 amino acid sequence plus V-gene family, and excluded reads lacking a unique V-gene family. In a later analysis, 500 to 700 highly shared, low-generation-probability nucleotide sequences were removed to address suspected cross-contamination and a sequencing artifact. A later analysis calculated a clonal expansion index for each public chain from normalized within-repertoire ranks of inferred template counts. In a later analysis, generation probabilities were computed with a VDJ recombination model fitted to out-of-frame rearrangements, and the resulting probabilities were checked against IGoR. In a later analysis, hypergeometric tests were used to score TCR-TCR, TCR-HLA and TCR-CMV co-occurrence, with a repertoire-size bias correction applied to TCR pairs. A later analysis estimated false discovery rates by permuting HLA or CMV assignments 20 times. In a later analysis, co-occurring TCRs were grouped using DBSCAN, and TCRdist sequence similarity was added for clustering within HLA-allele-positive subsets. For co-occurrence clustering, repertoires with fewer than 30,000 or more than 120,000 public chains were excluded, along with five or six repertoires with anomalous nucleotide sharing. Entries here come from immuneACCESS through TCRdb and include only in-frame sequences with V and J called. Some clones fail to appear in such tables; in the studies checked, an unresolved V gene covers under half of the shortfall, and the cause of the remainder is unknown. Clone size and V and J calls were adopted from that table, with D and trimming inferred from the DNA. Per the sample table, the count is approximately 120,000 clones. About 2.2% of the sample comes from the top ten.

The cohort consisted of 666 healthy bone marrow donors. Cohort members were all nominally healthy when sampled, although unrecorded immune exposures were likely present. The donor tested CMV seronegative and was one of the 352 seronegative cohort members. Every donor gave a peripheral blood sample, and the peripheral blood mononuclear cells from that sample were used for TCR beta sequencing. The Qiagen DNeasy Blood Extraction Kit was used to extract genomic DNA from the blood cell samples. The CDR3 runs 14 residues from the cysteine to the phenylalanine. Of the read, only the CDR3 DNA is kept; its 42 bases are in frame from base 1. The germline V gene yields SGHRS for CDR1 and YFSETQ for CDR2. The germline ends are 13 bases apart after V is trimmed by 6 bases and J by 1 base.

The rearrangement combines TRBV5-1 with TRBJ2-5, with a tentative D gene TRBD2 over 6 matching bases. Material for sequencing was PBMCs. The clonotype originates from a man in his forties in good health and CMV-seronegative. The CDR3 region reads CASMRREAQETQYF. The DNA is as follows: TGCGCCAGCATGAGGCGGGAAGCCCAAGAGACCCAGTACTTC.